This T cell receptor beta chain emerged from a study of shared clonotypes between healthy human individuals. Naive CD4+ cells were CD45RA-selected; the remaining cells were memory. This clone occurred once. Deep was the level used in running the assay. Replicate sorted-subset PCRs were loaded with around 210 ng DNA, tens of thousands of T cell genomes. TCRdb keeps only in-frame clones here, not all; method: immunoSEQ multiplex PCR. The table lists about 2.3 million clones, about 92% of them singletons. V dropped 4 bases and J dropped 5 bases, with 6 bases sitting between them. This CDR3 comprises 11 residues. Per the germline V gene, CDR1 is DFQATT and CDR2 is SNEGSKA (reference sequence).

The chain joins TRBV20-1 to TRBJ2-1; no firm D call. The sequence came from a man between 18 and 35 years old in good health. Some clones in this sample may be carry-over from other donors' samples. Sequencing used naive CD4+ T cells from PBMCs. Subset denoted: CD45RA+ positively selected. CDR3 nucleotide sequence: TGCAGTGCTAAAATGAACAATGAGCAGTTCTTC. Its protein product is CSAKMNNEQFF.